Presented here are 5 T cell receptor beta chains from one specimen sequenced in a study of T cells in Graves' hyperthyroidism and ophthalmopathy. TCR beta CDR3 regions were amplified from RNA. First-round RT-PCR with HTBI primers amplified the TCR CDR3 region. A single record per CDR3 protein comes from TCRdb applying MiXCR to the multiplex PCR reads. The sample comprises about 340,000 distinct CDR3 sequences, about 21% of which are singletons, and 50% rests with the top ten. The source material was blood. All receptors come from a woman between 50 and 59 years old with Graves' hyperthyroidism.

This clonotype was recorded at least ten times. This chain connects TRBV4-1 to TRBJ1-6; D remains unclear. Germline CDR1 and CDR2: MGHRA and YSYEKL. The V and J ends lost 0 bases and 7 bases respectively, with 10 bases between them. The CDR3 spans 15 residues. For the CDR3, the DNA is TGCGCCAGCAGCCAAGATCAGCCAGCAAATTCACCCCTCCACTTT. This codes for CASSQDQPANSPLHF.

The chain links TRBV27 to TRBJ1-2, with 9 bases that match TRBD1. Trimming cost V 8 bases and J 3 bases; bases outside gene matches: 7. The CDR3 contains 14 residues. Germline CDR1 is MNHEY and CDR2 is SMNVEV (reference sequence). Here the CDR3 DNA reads TGTGCCAGCGGCCCCTGGACAGGGGACTATGGCTACACCTTC. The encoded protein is CASGPWTGDYGYTF.

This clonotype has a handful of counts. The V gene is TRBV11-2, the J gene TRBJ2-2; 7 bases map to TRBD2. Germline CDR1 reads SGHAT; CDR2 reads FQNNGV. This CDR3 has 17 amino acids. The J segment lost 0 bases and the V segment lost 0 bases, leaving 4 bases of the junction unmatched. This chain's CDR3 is CASSLDSAGANTGELFF. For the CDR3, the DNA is TGTGCCAGCAGCTTAGATTCGGCGGGGGCGAACACCGGGGAGCTGTTTTTT.

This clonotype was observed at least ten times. This CDR3 reads CAWSVEKLEQYF. CDR3 DNA sequence: TGTGCCTGGAGTGTAGAAAAGCTCGAGCAGTACTTC. The V and J genes are TRBV30 and TRBJ2-7; D is unresolved. The CDR3 sequence is 12 residues long. Germline assignment: CDR1 GTSNPN and CDR2 SVGIG (reference sequence). The V gene lost 0 bases and the J gene lost 6 bases, with 9 bases spanning the gap.

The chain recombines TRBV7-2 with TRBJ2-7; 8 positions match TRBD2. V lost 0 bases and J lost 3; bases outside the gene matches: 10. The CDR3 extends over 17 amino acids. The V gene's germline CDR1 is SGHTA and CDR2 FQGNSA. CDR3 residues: CASSLAYTGSGSYEQYF. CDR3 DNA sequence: TGTGCCAGCAGCTTAGCTTATACCGGGAGCGGGAGCTACGAGCAGTACTTC.